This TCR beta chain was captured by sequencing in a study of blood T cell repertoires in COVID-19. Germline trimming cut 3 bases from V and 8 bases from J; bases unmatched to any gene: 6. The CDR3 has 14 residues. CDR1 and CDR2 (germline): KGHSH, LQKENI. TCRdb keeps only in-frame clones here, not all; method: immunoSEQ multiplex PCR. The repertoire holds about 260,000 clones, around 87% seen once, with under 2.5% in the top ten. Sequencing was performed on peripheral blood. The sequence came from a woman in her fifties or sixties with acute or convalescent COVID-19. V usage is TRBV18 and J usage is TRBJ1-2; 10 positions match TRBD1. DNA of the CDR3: TGTGCCAGCTCACCCGAGGGACAGGGGACGGGCTACACCTTC. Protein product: CASSPEGQGTGYTF.